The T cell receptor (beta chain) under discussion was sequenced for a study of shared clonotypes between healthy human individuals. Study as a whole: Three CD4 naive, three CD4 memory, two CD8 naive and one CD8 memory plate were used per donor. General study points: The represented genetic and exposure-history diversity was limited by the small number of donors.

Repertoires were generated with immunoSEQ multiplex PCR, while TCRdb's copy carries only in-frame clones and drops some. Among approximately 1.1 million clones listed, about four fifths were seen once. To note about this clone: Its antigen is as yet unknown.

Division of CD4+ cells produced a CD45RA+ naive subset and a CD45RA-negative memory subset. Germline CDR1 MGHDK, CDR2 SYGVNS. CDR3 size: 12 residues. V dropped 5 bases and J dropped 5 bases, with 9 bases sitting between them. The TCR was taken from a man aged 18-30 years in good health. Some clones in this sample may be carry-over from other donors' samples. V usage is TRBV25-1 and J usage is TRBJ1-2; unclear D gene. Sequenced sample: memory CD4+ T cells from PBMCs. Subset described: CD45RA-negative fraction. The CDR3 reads CASSLSGYGYTF. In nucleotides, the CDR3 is TGTGCCAGCAGTTTGTCGGGGTATGGCTACACCTTC.